This entry features one T cell receptor (beta chain) sequence. Its target is not known. This sample is part of a study of T cell responses to AZD1222 COVID-19 vaccine. Regarding the study as a whole: Baseline testing showed seropositivity in only a handful of AZD1222 recipients. The span of vaccine-associated CD4 TCRs extended across spike, with dominance at 160-218 and 743-854.

The germline V gene encodes CDR1 MNHEY and CDR2 SVGAGI. Trimming left V 2 bases short and J 7 bases short, with 11 bases between. This CDR3 region has 14 residues. Clones were read by immunoSEQ multiplex PCR, and TCRdb kept only the in-frame ones, dropping some. The table shows some 130,000 clones, with roughly 89% occurring only once. This material consisted of peripheral blood, taken on day 0 of AZD1222 vaccination. The receptor's source is an adult in good health. This chain connects TRBV6-5 to TRBJ1-4; weak D call: TRBD1 (6 bases). The CDR3 protein is CASSYGGRGEKLFF. The CDR3 DNA reads as TGTGCCAGCAGTTACGGGGGGCGCGGTGAAAAACTGTTTTTT.